This is a list of T cell receptor beta chains from one sample in a study of blood T cell repertoires in COVID-19. Only in-frame clones appear in the TCRdb table, and some are missing; sequencing was by immunoSEQ multiplex PCR. The repertoire holds 95,000 to 110,000 clones, about 79% seen once, with about 3.3% in the top ten. Sequenced material: peripheral blood. Receptors were obtained from an elderly woman with active or convalescent COVID-19. CDR3s include the opening cysteine and the closing phenylalanine or tryptophan. A D gene is named only where the DNA matches it firmly. The size entry is marked missing in some rows and otherwise reads once, few, many or a size class.

v_call,j_call,d_call,clone_size,cdr3_aa,cdr3_nt
TRBV6-1,TRBJ1-5,-,-,CASRELYTTGISNQPQHF,TGTGCCAGCAGAGAACTCTATACTACAGGGATTAGCAATCAGCCCCAGCATTTT
TRBV28,TRBJ2-2,TRBD1,-,CASSSPAGGSTGELFF,TGTGCCAGCAGTTCCCCGGCAGGGGGCAGCACCGGGGAGCTGTTTTTT
TRBV6-1,TRBJ1-5,-,-,CASSEVPGFQPQHF,TGTGCCAGCAGTGAAGTACCGGGGTTTCAGCCCCAGCATTTT
TRBV5-5,TRBJ1-2,-,-,CASSFSGYGYTF,TGTGCCAGCAGCTTTTCGGGCTATGGCTACACCTTC
TRBV30,TRBJ1-3,TRBD1,once,CAWSGTGLSGNTIYF,TGTGCCTGGAGTGGGACAGGACTCTCTGGAAACACCATATATTTT
TRBV15,TRBJ1-4,-,few,CATSRDPVSEKLFF,TGTGCCACCAGCAGAGATCCCGTGAGTGAAAAACTGTTTTTT
TRBV6-5,TRBJ1-3,-,-,CASRERGFSGNTIYF,TGTGCCAGCAGAGAGCGTGGCTTCTCTGGAAACACCATATATTTT
TRBV19,TRBJ2-6,-,-,CASSTSGANVLTF,TGTGCCAGTAGTACCAGTGGGGCCAACGTCCTGACTTTC
TRBV7-2,TRBJ2-7,-,-,CASSLYRGTTYEQYF,TGTGCCAGCAGCCTATACCGGGGGACGACCTACGAGCAGTACTTC
TRBV7-2,TRBJ2-7,-,-,CASSLLGGEQYF,TGTGCCAGCAGCTTATTAGGGGGCGAGCAGTACTTC
TRBV15,TRBJ2-5,-,-,CATSRDPSKETQYF,TGTGCCACCAGCAGAGATCCTAGCAAGGAGACCCAGTACTTC
TRBV7-8,TRBJ1-5,-,-,CASSLEAVTSNQPQHF,TGTGCCAGCAGCTTAGAGGCGGTGACTAGCAATCAGCCCCAGCATTTT